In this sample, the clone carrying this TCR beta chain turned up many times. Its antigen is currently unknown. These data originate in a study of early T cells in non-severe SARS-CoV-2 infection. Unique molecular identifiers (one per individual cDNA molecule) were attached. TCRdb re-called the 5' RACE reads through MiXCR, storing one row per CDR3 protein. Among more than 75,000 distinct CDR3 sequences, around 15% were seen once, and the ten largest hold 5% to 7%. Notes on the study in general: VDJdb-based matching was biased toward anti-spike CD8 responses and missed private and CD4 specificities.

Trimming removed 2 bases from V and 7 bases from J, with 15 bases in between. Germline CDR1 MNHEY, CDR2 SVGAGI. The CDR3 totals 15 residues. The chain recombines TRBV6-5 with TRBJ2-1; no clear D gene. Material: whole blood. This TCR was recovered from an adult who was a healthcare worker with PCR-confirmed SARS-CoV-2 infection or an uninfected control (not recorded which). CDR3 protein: CASSYRDPSSNEQFF. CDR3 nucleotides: TGTGCCAGCAGTTACAGGGATCCCTCTAGTAATGAGCAGTTCTTC.